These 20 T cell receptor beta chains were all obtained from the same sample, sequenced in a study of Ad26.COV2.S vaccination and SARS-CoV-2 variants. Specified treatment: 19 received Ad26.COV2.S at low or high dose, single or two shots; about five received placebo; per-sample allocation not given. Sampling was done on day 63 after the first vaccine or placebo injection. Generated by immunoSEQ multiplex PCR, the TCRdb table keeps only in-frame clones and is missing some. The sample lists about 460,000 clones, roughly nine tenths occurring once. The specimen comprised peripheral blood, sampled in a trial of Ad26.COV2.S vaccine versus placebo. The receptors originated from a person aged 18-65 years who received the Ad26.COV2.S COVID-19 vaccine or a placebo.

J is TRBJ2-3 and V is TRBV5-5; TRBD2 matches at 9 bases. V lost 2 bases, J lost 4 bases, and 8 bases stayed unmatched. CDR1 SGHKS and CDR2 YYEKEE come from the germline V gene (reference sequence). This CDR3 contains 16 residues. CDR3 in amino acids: CASSFRTAGGPDTQYF. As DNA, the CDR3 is TGTGCCAGCAGCTTTAGGACAGCGGGAGGTCCAGATACGCAGTATTTT.

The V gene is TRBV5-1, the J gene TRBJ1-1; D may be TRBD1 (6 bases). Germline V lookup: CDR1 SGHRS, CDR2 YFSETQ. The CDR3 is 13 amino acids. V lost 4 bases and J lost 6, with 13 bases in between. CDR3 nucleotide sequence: TGCGCCAGCAGCAGGGACAAAGAGGCTGAAGCTTTCTTT. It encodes CASSRDKEAEAFF.

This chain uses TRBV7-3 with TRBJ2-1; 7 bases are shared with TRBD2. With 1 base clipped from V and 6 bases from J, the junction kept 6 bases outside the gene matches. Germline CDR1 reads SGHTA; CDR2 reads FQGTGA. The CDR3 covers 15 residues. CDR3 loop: CASSLKGDYLNEQFF. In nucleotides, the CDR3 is TGTGCCAGCAGCTTAAAAGGGGACTACCTCAATGAGCAGTTCTTC.

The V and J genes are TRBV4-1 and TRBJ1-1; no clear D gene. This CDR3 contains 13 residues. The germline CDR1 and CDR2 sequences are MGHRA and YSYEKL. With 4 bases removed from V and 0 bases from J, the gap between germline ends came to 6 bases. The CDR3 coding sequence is TGCGCCAGCAGCCTCGCTATGAACACTGAAGCTTTCTTT. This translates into CASSLAMNTEAFF.

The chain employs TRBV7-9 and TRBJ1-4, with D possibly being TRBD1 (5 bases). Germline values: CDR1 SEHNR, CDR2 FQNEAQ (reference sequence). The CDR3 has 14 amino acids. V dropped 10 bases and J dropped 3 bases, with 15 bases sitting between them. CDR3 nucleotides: TGTGCCACAGAGGAGGGGCTGGCTAATGAAAAACTGTTTTTT. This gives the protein CATEEGLANEKLFF.

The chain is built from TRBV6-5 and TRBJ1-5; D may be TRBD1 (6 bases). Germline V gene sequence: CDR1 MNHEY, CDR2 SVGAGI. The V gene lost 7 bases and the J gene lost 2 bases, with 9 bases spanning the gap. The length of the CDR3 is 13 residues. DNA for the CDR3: TGTGCCAGCATCCCAGGGGGCAATCAGCCCCAGCATTTT. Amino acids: CASIPGGNQPQHF.

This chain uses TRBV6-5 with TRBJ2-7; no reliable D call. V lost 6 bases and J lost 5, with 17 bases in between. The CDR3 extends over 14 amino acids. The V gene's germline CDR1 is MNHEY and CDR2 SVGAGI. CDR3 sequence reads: CASRGRRVSDEQYF. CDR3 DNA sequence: TGTGCCAGCAGAGGCCGGAGAGTCTCGGACGAGCAGTACTTC.

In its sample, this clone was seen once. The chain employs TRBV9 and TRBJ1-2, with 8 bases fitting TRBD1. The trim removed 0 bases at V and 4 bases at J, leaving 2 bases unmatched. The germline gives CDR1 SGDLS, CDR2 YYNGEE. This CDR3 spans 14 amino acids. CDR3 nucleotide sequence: TGTGCCAGCAGCGTAGATGACAGGGGCTATGGCTACACCTTC. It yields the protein CASSVDDRGYGYTF.

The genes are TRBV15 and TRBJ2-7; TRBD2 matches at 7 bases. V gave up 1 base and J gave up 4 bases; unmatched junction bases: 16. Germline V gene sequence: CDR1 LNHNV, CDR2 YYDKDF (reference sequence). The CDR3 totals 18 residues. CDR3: CATSRVGEGPVFYYEQYF. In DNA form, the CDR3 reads TGTGCCACCAGCAGAGTCGGGGAGGGACCCGTTTTTTATTACGAGCAGTACTTC.

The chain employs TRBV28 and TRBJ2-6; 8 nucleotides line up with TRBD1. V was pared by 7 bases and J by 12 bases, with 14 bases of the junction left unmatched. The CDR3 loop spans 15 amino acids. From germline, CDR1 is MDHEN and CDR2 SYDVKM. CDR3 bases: TGTGCCAGCATATTGACAGGGGCCCCGTGGAGCGTCCTGACTTTC. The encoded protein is CASILTGAPWSVLTF.

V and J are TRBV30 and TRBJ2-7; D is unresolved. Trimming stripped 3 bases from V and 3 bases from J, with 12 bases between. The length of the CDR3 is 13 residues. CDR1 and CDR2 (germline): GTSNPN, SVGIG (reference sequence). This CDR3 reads CAWSGLSDYEQYF. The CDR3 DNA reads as TGTGCCTGGAGCGGTCTATCGGACTACGAGCAGTACTTC.

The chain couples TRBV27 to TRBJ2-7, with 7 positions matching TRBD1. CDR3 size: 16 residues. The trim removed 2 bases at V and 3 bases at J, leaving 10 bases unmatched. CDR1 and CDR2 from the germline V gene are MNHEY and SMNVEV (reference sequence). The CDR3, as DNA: TGTGCCAGCAGTTTAATTGGGACAGAACGTTACTACGAGCAGTACTTC. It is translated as CASSLIGTERYYEQYF.

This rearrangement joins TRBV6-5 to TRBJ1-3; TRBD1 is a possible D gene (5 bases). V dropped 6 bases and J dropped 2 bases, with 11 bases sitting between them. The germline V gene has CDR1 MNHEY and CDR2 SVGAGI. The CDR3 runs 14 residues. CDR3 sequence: CASRPGGAGNTIYF. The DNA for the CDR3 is TGTGCCAGCAGGCCTGGAGGGGCTGGAAACACCATATATTTT.

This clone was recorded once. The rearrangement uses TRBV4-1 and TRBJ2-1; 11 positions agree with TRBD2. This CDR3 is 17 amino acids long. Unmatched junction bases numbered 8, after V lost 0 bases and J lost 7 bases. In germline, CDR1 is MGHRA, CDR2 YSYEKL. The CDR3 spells CASSQDVAGGYLNEQFF. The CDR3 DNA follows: TGCGCCAGCAGCCAAGACGTAGCGGGAGGGTACTTGAATGAGCAGTTCTTC.

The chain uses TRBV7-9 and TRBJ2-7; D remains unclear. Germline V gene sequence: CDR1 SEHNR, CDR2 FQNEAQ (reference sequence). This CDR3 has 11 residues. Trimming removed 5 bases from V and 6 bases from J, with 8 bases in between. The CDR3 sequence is CASSANGEQYF. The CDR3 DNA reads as TGTGCCAGCAGCGCTAACGGCGAGCAGTACTTC.

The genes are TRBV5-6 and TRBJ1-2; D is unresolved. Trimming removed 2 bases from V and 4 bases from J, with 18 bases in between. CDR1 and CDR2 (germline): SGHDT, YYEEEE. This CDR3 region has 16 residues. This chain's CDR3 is CASSFLSQTWGYGYTF. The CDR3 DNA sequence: TGTGCCAGCAGCTTCTTATCCCAAACTTGGGGCTATGGCTACACCTTC.

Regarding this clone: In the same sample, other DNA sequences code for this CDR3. In nucleotides, the CDR3 is TGTGCCACCAGCAGAGAGACTAGCGGGAGCTACGAGCAGTACTTC. Its translation is CATSRETSGSYEQYF. The chain joins TRBV15 to TRBJ2-7; TRBD2 agrees at 12 bases. Per the germline V gene, CDR1 is LNHNV and CDR2 is YYDKDF (reference sequence). J lost 3 bases, V lost 0 bases, and 0 bases had no gene match. The CDR3 loop spans 15 amino acids.

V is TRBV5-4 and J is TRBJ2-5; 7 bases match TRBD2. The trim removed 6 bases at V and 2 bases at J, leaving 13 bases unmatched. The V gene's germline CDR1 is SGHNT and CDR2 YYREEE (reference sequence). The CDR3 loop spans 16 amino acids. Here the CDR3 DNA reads TGTGCCAGCACCCTGGGAGGGAGTAACATTCAAGAGACCCAGTACTTC. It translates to CASTLGGSNIQETQYF.

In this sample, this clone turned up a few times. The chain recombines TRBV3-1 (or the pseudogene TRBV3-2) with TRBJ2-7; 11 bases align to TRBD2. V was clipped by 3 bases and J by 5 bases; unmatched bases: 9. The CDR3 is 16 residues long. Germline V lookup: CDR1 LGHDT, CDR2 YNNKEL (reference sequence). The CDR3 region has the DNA TGTGCCAGCAGCCATCTCACTAGCGGGAGAAGGAACGAGCAGTACTTC. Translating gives CASSHLTSGRRNEQYF.

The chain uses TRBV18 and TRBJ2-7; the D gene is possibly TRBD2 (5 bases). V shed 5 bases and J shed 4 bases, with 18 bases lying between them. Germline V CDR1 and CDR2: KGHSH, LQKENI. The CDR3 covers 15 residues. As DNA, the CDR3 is TGTGCCAGCTCAGGTGGGCGGGTCGGGATATACGAGCAGTACTTC. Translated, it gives CASSGGRVGIYEQYF.